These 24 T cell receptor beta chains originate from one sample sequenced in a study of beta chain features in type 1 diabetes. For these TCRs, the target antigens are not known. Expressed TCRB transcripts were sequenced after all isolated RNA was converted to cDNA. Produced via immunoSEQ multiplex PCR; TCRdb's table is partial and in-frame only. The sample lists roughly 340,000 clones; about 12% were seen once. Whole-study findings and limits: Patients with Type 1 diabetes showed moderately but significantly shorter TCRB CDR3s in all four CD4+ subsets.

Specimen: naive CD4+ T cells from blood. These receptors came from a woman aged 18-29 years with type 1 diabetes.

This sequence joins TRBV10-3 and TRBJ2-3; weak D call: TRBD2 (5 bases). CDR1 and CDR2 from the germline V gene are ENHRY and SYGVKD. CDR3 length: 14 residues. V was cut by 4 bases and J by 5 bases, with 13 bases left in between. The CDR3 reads CAISAWERVDTQYF. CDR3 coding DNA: TGTGCCATCAGTGCGTGGGAGAGAGTAGATACGCAGTATTTT.

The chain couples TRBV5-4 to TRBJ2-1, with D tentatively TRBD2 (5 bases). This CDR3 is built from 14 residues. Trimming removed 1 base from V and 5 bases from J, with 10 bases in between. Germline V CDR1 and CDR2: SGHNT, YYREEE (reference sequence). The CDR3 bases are TGTGCCAGCAGCTTGTTTAGCGCTAACAATGAGCAGTTCTTC. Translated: CASSLFSANNEQFF.

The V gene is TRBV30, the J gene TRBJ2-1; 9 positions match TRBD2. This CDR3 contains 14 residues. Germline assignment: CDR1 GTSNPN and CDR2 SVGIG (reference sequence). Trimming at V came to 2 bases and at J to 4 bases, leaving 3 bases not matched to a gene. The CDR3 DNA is TGTGCCTGGAGTCGCGGGAGGGAGTACAATGAGCAGTTCTTC. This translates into CAWSRGREYNEQFF.

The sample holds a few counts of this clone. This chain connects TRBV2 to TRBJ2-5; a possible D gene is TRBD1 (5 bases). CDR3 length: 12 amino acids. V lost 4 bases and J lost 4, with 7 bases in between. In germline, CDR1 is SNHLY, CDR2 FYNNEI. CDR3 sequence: CASSVRGETQYF. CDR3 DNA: TGTGCCAGCAGTGTAAGGGGAGAGACCCAGTACTTC.

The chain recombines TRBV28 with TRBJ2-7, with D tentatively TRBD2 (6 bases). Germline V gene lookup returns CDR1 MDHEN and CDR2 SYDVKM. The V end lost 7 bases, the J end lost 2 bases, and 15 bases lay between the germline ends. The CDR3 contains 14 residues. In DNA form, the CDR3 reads TGTGCCAGCAACTACTACGGGGGAACCTACGAGCAGTACTTC. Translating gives CASNYYGGTYEQYF.

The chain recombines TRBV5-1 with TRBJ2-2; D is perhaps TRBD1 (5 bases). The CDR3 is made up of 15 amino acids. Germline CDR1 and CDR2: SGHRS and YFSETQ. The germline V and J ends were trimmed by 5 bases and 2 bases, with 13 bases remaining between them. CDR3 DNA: TGCGCCAGCAGACCCGGACAAACTAACACCGGGGAGCTGTTTTTT. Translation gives CASRPGQTNTGELFF.

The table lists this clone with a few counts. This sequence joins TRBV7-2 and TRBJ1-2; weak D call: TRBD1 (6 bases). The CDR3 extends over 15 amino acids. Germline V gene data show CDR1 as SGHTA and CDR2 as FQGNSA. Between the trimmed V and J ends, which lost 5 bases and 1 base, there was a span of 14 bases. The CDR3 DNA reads TGTGCCAGCAGCCCCGGACAGATAAATAACTATGGCTACACCTTC. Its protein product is CASSPGQINNYGYTF.

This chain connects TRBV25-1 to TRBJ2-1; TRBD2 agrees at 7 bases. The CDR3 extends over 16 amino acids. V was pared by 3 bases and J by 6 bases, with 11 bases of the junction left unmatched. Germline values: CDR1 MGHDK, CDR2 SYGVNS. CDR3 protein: CASSEHRDYPPNEQFF. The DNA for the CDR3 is TGTGCCAGCAGTGAGCACCGGGACTACCCTCCCAATGAGCAGTTCTTC. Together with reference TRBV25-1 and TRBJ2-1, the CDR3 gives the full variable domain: EADIYQTPRYLVIGTGKKITLECSQTMGHDKMYWYQQDPGMELHLIHYSYGVNSTEKGDLSSESTVSRIRTEHFPLTLESARPSHTSQYLCASSEHRDYPPNEQFFGPGTRLTVL.

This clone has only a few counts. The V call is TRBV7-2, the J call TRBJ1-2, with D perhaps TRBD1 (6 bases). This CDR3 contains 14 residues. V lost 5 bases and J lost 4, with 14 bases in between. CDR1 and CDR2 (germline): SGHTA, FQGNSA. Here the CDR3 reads CASSHPGQSYGYTF. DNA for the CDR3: TGTGCCAGCAGCCATCCTGGACAGAGCTATGGCTACACCTTC. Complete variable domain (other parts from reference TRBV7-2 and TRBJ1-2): GAGVSQSPSNKVTEKGKDVELRCDPISGHTALYWYRQSLGQGLEFLIYFQGNSAPDKSGLPSDRFSAERTGGSVSTLTIQRTQQEDSAVYLCASSHPGQSYGYTFGSGTRLTVV.

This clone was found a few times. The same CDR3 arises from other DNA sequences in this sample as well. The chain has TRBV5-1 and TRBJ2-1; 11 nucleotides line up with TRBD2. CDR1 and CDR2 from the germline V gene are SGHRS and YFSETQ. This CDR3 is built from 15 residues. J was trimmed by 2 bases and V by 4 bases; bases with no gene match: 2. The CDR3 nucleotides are TGCGCCAGCAGCGTACTAGCGGGGGCCTACAATGAGCAGTTCTTC. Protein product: CASSVLAGAYNEQFF.

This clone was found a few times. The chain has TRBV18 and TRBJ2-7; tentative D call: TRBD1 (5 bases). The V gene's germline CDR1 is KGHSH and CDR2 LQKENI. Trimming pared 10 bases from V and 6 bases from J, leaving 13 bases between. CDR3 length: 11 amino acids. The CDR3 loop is CATRQPREQYF. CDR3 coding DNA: TGTGCCACTCGACAGCCCCGCGAGCAGTACTTC.

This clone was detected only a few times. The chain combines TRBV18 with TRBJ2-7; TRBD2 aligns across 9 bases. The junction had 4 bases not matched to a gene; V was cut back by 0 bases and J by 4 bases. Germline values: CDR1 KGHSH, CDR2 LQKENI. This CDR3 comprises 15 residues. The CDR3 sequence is CASSPPSGGRYEQYF. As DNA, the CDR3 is TGTGCCAGCTCACCACCGAGCGGGGGGAGATACGAGCAGTACTTC. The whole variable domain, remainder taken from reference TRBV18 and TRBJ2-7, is NAGVMQNPRHLVRRRGQEARLRCSPMKGHSHVYWYRQLPEEGLKFMVYLQKENIIDESGMPKERFSAEFPKEGPSILRIQQVVRGDSAAYFCASSPPSGGRYEQYFGPGTRLTVT.

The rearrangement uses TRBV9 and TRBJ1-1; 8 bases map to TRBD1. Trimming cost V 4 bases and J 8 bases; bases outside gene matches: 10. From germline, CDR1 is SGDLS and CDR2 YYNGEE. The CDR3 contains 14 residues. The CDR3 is CASSFSAGTGEAFF. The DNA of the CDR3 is TGTGCCAGCAGCTTTTCCGCAGGGACAGGAGAAGCTTTCTTT.

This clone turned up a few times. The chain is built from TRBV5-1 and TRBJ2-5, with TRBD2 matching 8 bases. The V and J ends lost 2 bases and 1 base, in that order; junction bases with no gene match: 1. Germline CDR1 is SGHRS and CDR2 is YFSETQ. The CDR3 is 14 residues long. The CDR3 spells CASSFTSGQETQYF. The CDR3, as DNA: TGCGCCAGCAGCTTCACTAGCGGCCAAGAGACCCAGTACTTC.

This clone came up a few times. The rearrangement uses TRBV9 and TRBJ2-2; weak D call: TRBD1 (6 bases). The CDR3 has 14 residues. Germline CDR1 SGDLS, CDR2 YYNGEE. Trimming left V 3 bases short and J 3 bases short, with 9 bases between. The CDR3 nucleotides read TGTGCCAGCAGCGCCACAGGGTACACCGGGGAGCTGTTTTTT. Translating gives CASSATGYTGELFF.

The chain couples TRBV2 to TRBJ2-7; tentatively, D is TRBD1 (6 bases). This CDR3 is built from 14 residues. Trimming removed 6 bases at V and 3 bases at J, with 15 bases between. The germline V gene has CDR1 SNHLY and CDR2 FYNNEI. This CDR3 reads CASRDSTQGYEQYF. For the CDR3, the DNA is TGTGCCAGCAGGGACAGTACCCAGGGCTACGAGCAGTACTTC.

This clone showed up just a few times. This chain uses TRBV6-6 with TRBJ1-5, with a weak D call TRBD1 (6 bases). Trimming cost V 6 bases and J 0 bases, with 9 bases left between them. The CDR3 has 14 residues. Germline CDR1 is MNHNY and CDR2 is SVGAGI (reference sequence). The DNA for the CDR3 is TGTGCCAGCAGCGAACAGGGTAGCAATCAGCCCCAGCATTTT. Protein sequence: CASSEQGSNQPQHF.

The CDR3 sequence: CASRDTGNEKLFF. The CDR3 DNA reads as TGTGCCAGCCGGGACACCGGGAATGAAAAACTGTTTTTT. The gene calls are TRBV6-6 and TRBJ1-4; D possibly corresponds to TRBD1 (6 bases). From germline, CDR1 is MNHNY and CDR2 SVGAGI (reference sequence). Trimming pared 8 bases from V and 5 bases from J, leaving 12 bases between. CDR3 length equals 13 residues.

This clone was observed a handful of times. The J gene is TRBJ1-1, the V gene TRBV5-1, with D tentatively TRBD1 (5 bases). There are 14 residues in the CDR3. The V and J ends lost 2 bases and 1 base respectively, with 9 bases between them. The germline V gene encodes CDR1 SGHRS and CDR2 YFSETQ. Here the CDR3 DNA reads TGCGCCAGCAGCTTTGGGGCCTCGAACACTGAAGCTTTCTTT. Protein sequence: CASSFGASNTEAFF.

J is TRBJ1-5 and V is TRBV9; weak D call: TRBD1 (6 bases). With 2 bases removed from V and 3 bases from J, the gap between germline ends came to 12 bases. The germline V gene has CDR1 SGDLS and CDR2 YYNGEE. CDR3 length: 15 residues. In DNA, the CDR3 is TGTGCCAGCAGCGTCTCAGGGGCCAACAATCAGCCCCAGCATTTT. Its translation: CASSVSGANNQPQHF. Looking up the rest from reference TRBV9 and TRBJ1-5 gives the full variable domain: DSGVTQTPKHLITATGQRVTLRCSPRSGDLSVYWYQQSLDQGLQFLIQYYNGEERAKGNILERFSAQQFPDLHSELNLSSLELGDSALYFCASSVSGANNQPQHFGDGTRLSIL.

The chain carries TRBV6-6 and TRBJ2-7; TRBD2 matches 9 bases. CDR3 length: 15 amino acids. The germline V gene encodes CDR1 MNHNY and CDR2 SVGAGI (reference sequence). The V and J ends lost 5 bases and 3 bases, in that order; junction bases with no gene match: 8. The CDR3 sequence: CASSRVGAGGYEQYF. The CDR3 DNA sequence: TGTGCCAGCAGTCGCGTCGGAGCGGGAGGCTACGAGCAGTACTTC.

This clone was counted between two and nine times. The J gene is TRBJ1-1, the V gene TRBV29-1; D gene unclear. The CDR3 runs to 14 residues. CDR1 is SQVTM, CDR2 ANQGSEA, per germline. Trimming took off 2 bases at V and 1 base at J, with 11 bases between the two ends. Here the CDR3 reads CSVEPRLRNTEAFF. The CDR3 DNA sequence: TGCAGCGTTGAACCAAGACTGAGGAACACTGAAGCTTTCTTT. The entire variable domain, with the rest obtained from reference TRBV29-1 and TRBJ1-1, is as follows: SAVISQKPSRDICQRGTSLTIQCQVDSQVTMMFWYRQQPGQSLTLIATANQGSEATYESGFVIDKFPISRPNLTFSTLTVSNMSPEDSSIYLCSVEPRLRNTEAFFGQGTRLTVV.

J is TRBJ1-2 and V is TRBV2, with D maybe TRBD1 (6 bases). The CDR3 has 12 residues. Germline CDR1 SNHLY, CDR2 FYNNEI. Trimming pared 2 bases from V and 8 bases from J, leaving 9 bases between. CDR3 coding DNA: TGTGCCAGCAGTGAAATCGACAGGGGCTACACCTTC. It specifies CASSEIDRGYTF.

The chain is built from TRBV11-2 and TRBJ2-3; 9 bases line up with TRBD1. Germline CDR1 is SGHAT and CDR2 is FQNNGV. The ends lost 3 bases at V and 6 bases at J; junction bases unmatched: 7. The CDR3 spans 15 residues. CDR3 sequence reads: CASSFSRDRADTQYF. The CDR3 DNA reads TGTGCCAGCAGCTTTAGTCGGGACAGGGCCGATACGCAGTATTTT.